The 12 T cell receptor beta chains below come from one sample, sequenced in a study of tumor-infiltrating lymphocytes in oesophageal squamous cell carcinoma. TCRdb reanalysed the PCR reads using MiXCR and keeps one entry per CDR3 protein. The data contain under 15,000 distinct CDR3 sequences, around 56% of them singletons. The sequencing sample was made of esophageal tumor tissue. The receptors come from a female donor with esophageal squamous cell carcinoma.

This clonotype has only a few counts. This rearrangement joins TRBV12-3 or TRBV12-4 to TRBJ2-5, with D perhaps being TRBD1 or TRBD2 (5 bases each). The DNA end is a closer match to TRBJ2-7, so the J assignment may be wrong. This CDR3 has 15 residues. The CDR3 nucleotides read TGTGCCAGCAGTAACCTCCGGGACGGGACCTACGAGCAGTACTTC. It codes for CASSNLRDGTYEQYF.

This chain uses TRBV19 with TRBJ2-1, with 9 bases aligning to TRBD1. The CDR3 runs to 16 residues. Germline V gene lookup returns CDR1 LNHDA and CDR2 SQIVND (reference sequence). The trim removed 4 bases at V and 3 bases at J, leaving 7 bases unmatched. CDR3 amino acids: CASSTTTGGIYNEQFF. The CDR3, as DNA: TGTGCCAGTAGTACAACAACAGGGGGCATCTACAATGAGCAGTTCTTC.

This clonotype qualifies as medium-sized. The CDR3 DNA reads TGTGCCAGCAGGTGGGGCAACACCGGGGAGCTGTTTTTT. It codes for CASRWGNTGELFF. The chain couples TRBV28 to TRBJ2-2, with a weak D call TRBD1 (5 bases). Germline assignment: CDR1 MDHEN and CDR2 SYDVKM. The CDR3 contains 13 residues. V gave up 6 bases and J gave up 2 bases, with 7 bases separating them.

Only a few counts were recorded for this clonotype. The chain uses TRBV7-3 and TRBJ2-1; weak D call: TRBD2 (6 bases). The V end was cut by 5 bases, the J end by 2 bases, with 13 bases between. The germline V gene has CDR1 SGHTA and CDR2 FQGTGA. The CDR3 contains 15 residues. CDR3 in amino acids: CASSPVASAYNEQFF. The DNA for the CDR3 is TGTGCCAGCAGCCCCGTGGCTAGCGCCTACAATGAGCAGTTCTTC.

This rearrangement joins TRBV11-2 to TRBJ2-5; 8 bases map to TRBD2. The DNA matches TRBJ2-1 better at its end, which makes the J call doubtful. The CDR3 has 15 amino acids. The germline V gene has CDR1 SGHAT and CDR2 FQNNGV. The CDR3 nucleotides read TGTGCCAGCAGCCCCAACGGGCGGGAGGTCAATGAGCAGTTCTTC. Translating gives CASSPNGREVNEQFF.

The genes are TRBV5-1 and TRBJ2-5; D remains unclear. The end of the DNA fits TRBJ2-7 better, so the J call may be wrong. The CDR3 is 15 amino acids. Germline values: CDR1 SGHRS, CDR2 YFSETQ. In DNA form, the CDR3 reads TGCGCCAGCAGCTCGGGCTTCCAGTTCAACTACGAGCAGTACTTC. Translation: CASSSGFQFNYEQYF.

The V call is TRBV5-1, the J call TRBJ2-5; D may be TRBD1 (6 bases). Near its end, the DNA agrees better with TRBJ2-7, so the J call may be wrong. Germline values: CDR1 SGHRS, CDR2 YFSETQ. The CDR3 totals 14 residues. Written as DNA, the CDR3 is TGCGCCAGCAGCCCAAGGACAGAAGCCTACGAGCAGTACTTC. Its translation: CASSPRTEAYEQYF.

CDR3 amino acids: CASSVTGSGANVLTF. The DNA for the CDR3 is TGTGCCAGCAGCGTCACAGGGAGCGGGGCCAACGTCCTGACTTTC. The V and J genes are TRBV7-3 and TRBJ2-6, with D possibly matching TRBD1 (6 bases). CDR1 is SGHTA, CDR2 FQGTGA, per germline. V was pared by 5 bases and J by 4 bases, with 12 bases between. The CDR3 is 15 amino acids.

The rearrangement uses TRBV5-1 and TRBJ2-7; D not resolved. The J call may be faulty, since TRBJ2-1 better matches the DNA end. The CDR3 extends over 10 amino acids. Germline V gives CDR1 SGHRS, CDR2 YFSETQ. CDR3: CASSGGEQFF. CDR3 DNA sequence: TGCGCCAGCAGCGGTGGTGAGCAGTTCTTC.

The J gene is TRBJ2-6, the V gene TRBV7-6; the D call may be TRBD1 or TRBD2 (5 bases each). The assigned J gene may be wrong: the sequence end matches TRBJ2-7 better. Germline V CDR1 and CDR2: SGHVS, FNYEAQ. The CDR3 consists of 14 residues. The CDR3 DNA sequence: TGTGCCAGCAGCTTTGGGGGAATAACCTACGAGCAGTACTTC. Protein product: CASSFGGITYEQYF.

This clonotype is classed as medium-sized. The J gene is TRBJ2-1, the V gene TRBV7-9; 14 bases are shared with TRBD2. With V trimmed by 5 bases and J by 4 bases, 4 bases remained unmatched. There are 16 residues in the CDR3. The germline V gene encodes CDR1 SEHNR and CDR2 FQNEAQ (reference sequence). The CDR3 loop is CASSRWTSGRYNEQFF. For the CDR3, the DNA is TGTGCCAGCAGCAGATGGACTAGCGGGAGGTACAATGAGCAGTTCTTC.

CDR3 sequence (DNA): TGTGCCAGCAGTGCCGGGACAGGGGTTACGCAGTATTTT. Protein sequence: CASSAGTGVTQYF. The chain recombines TRBV6-6 with TRBJ2-3; 10 positions match TRBD1. Looked up from germline, CDR1 is MNHNY and CDR2 is SVGAGI (reference sequence). This CDR3 comprises 13 residues. Trimming cost V 5 bases and J 8 bases; bases outside gene matches: 4.